The entry that follows covers one T cell receptor (beta chain) sequence. The data stem from a study of blood T cell repertoires in COVID-19. Background on the study: T cells, B-cell-depleted T cells, or PBMCs supplied cDNA or gDNA.

Trimming cost V 4 bases and J 8 bases; bases outside gene matches: 7. The CDR3 totals 14 residues. Germline V lookup: CDR1 SGHDN, CDR2 FVKESK. Original methodology: Estimated nucleated cell counts came from reference gene primer amplification. The repertoire was sequenced with immunoSEQ multiplex PCR; TCRdb's copy has only in-frame clones and lacks some. V, J and clone size were drawn from that table, and D and trimming were deduced from the DNA. The sample holds some 260,000 clones, approximately 90% seen once. Participant ages covered roughly 18 to 89 years across around 25 US areas. Participant-given clinical history determined each cohort assignment.

The sample taken for sequencing was PBMCs or T cells enriched from blood (not recorded which). The clonotype originates from a woman in her twenties or thirties with acute COVID-19. The chain combines TRBV14 with TRBJ1-4; 7 bases fit TRBD1. The CDR3 region has the DNA TGTGCCAGCAGCCCCGGACAGGCCGGGGAAAAACTGTTTTTT. Translating it yields CASSPGQAGEKLFF.